The 26 T cell receptor beta chains reported below all come from one sample, sequenced in a study of cytomegalovirus exposure and HLA in healthy donors. The PCR made use of 60 Vbeta and 13 Jbeta primers. Only in-frame clones appear in the TCRdb table, and some are missing; sequencing was by immunoSEQ multiplex PCR. The sample consists of 130,000 to 150,000 clones, over 60% of them appearing once. The sequenced material came from PBMCs. The origin of the receptors is a woman under 40 in good health and CMV-seropositive.

The chain couples TRBV6-4 to TRBJ1-2; possibly TRBD1 for D (5 bases). V was pared by 5 bases and J by 5 bases, with 15 bases between. The CDR3 consists of 14 residues. Germline V CDR1 and CDR2: MRHNA, SNTAGT. CDR3 DNA sequence: TGTGCCAGCAGTCTCCCCAGGGCGGCATATGGCTACACCTTC. Translation gives CASSLPRAAYGYTF.

The V gene is TRBV10-3, the J gene TRBJ2-3, with a possible D match to TRBD2 (6 bases). This CDR3 is 15 amino acids long. Per germline, CDR1 ENHRY and CDR2 SYGVKD. V lost 2 bases, J lost 2 bases, and 11 bases lay in between. In DNA, the CDR3 is TGTGCCATCAGTGAGACTAGCTCGTCCACAGATACGCAGTATTTT. As protein: CAISETSSSTDTQYF.

The V and J genes are TRBV5-5 and TRBJ1-1; 7 bases agree with TRBD1. Germline CDR1 is SGHKS and CDR2 is YYEKEE (reference sequence). V shed 2 bases, J shed 1 base, and the junction held 14 bases outside the gene matches. The CDR3 length is 18 residues. The DNA of the CDR3 is TGTGCCAGCAGCTTTGGGTCCGGGACAGATCGGGGGAACACTGAAGCTTTCTTT. Its translation: CASSFGSGTDRGNTEAFF.

The chain links TRBV5-6 to TRBJ1-6; TRBD1 is a possible D gene (5 bases). This CDR3 spans 16 amino acids. V was trimmed by 5 bases and J by 4 bases, leaving 16 bases between them. The germline V gene has CDR1 SGHDT and CDR2 YYEEEE. The CDR3: CASRPRTSLYNSPLHF. CDR3 in DNA: TGTGCCAGCAGACCGCGGACAAGCTTGTATAATTCACCCCTCCACTTT.

The chain is built from TRBV29-1 and TRBJ1-2; the match to TRBD1 covers 9 bases. The CDR3 runs to 14 residues. Germline trimming cut 4 bases from V and 4 bases from J; bases unmatched to any gene: 7. The germline gives CDR1 SQVTM, CDR2 ANQGSEA. DNA of the CDR3: TGCAGCGTTGTCAGAACAGGGGGCGGCTATGGCTACACCTTC. This codes for CSVVRTGGGYGYTF.

The chain recombines TRBV5-4 with TRBJ2-1; no definite D call. CDR1 is SGHNT, CDR2 YYREEE, per germline (reference sequence). The CDR3 contains 16 residues. The V end was cut by 0 bases, the J end by 5 bases, with 15 bases between. As DNA, the CDR3 is TGTGCCAGCAGCTTGGCCGGAAGGAGTGTGGACAATGAGCAGTTCTTC. Amino acid sequence: CASSLAGRSVDNEQFF.

The chain uses TRBV30 and TRBJ1-2; possibly TRBD1 for D (6 bases). Germline V CDR1 and CDR2: GTSNPN, SVGIG (reference sequence). CDR3 length: 20 residues. Trimming left V 0 bases short and J 1 base short, with 27 bases between. The CDR3 sequence: CAWSVSIISWGPAINYGYTF. CDR3 DNA: TGTGCCTGGAGTGTTTCAATTATTTCTTGGGGGCCCGCAATTAACTATGGCTACACCTTC.

The chain is built from TRBV27 and TRBJ2-2; no clear D gene. CDR1 and CDR2 (germline): MNHEY, SMNVEV (reference sequence). Trimming stripped 7 bases from V and 4 bases from J, with 19 bases between. This CDR3 has 16 residues. DNA for the CDR3: TGTGCCAGCAAAGCCGATCTGTTATCCTCCACCGGGGAGCTGTTTTTT. Its translation is CASKADLLSSTGELFF.

The rearrangement joins TRBV2 to TRBJ2-5; TRBD1 aligns across 7 bases. The DNA end is a closer match to TRBJ2-7, so the J assignment may be wrong. CDR3 length: 14 residues. Per the germline V gene, CDR1 is SNHLY and CDR2 is FYNNEI. Here the CDR3 reads CASRQATGWNEQYF. CDR3 DNA: TGTGCCAGCCGGCAAGCGACAGGGTGGAACGAGCAGTACTTC.

Only one count was recorded for this clone. The chain joins TRBV5-5 to TRBJ2-5; unclear D gene. Germline CDR1 reads SGHKS; CDR2 reads YYEKEE (reference sequence). With 3 bases removed from V and 1 base from J, the gap between germline ends came to 7 bases. The length of the CDR3 is 13 residues. The CDR3 region is CASSYGSQETQYF. In nucleotides, the CDR3 is TGTGCCAGCAGCTACGGGTCCCAAGAGACCCAGTACTTC.

This clone appeared a single time. The chain uses TRBV30 and TRBJ2-5, with 7 bases fitting TRBD2. The CDR3 has 14 amino acids. Germline-derived CDR1 and CDR2 are GTSNPN and SVGIG (reference sequence). Germline trimming cut 0 bases from V and 6 bases from J; bases unmatched to any gene: 7. The CDR3 DNA follows: TGTGCCTGGAGTGTGAGGGCGGGAGTAAAGACCCAGTACTTC. It yields the protein CAWSVRAGVKTQYF.

The rearrangement links TRBV2 to TRBJ1-2; D perhaps matches TRBD1 (5 bases). The germline V and J ends were trimmed by 8 bases and 0 bases, with 13 bases remaining between them. CDR3 length equals 14 residues. Germline V gives CDR1 SNHLY, CDR2 FYNNEI. The CDR3: CASRGVSTNYGYTF. In DNA form, the CDR3 reads TGTGCCAGCCGGGGGGTCAGCACTAACTATGGCTACACCTTC.

This clone showed up just a few times. The V and J genes are TRBV5-1 and TRBJ2-3; TRBD2 agrees at 9 bases. The germline CDR1 and CDR2 sequences are SGHRS and YFSETQ. The CDR3 loop spans 17 amino acids. Trimming cost V 4 bases and J 7 bases; bases outside gene matches: 16. The chain's CDR3 is CASSPTHLAGKGNTQYF. The CDR3 bases are TGCGCCAGCAGCCCAACACATCTAGCGGGGAAAGGGAATACGCAGTATTTT.

This clone was picked up one time. The chain links TRBV5-1 to TRBJ1-2, with D unclear. V lost 4 bases and J lost 8, with 12 bases in between. The CDR3 is 12 residues long. Germline-derived CDR1 and CDR2 are SGHRS and YFSETQ. The CDR3 nucleotides are TGCGCCAGCAGCAACTCGTTACAGGGCTACACCTTC. This codes for CASSNSLQGYTF.

This sequence joins TRBV7-2 and TRBJ2-7; TRBD2 matches at 12 bases. The V and J ends lost 3 bases and 4 bases, in that order; junction bases with no gene match: 4. Germline CDR1 is SGHTA and CDR2 is FQGNSA. The CDR3 sequence is 15 residues long. The chain's CDR3 is CASSFRTSGTYEQYF. The CDR3 DNA reads TGTGCCAGCAGCTTCCGGACTAGCGGGACATACGAGCAGTACTTC.

V usage is TRBV7-8 and J usage is TRBJ2-1, with 7 bases aligning to TRBD2. The V gene end was trimmed by 4 bases and the J gene end by 7 bases; junction bases not matched to a gene: 10. From germline, CDR1 is SGHVS and CDR2 FQNEAQ. The CDR3 has 15 amino acids. CDR3 residues: CASSSGQRGRNEQFF. The CDR3 DNA is TGTGCCAGCAGCTCGGGCCAGCGGGGACGGAATGAGCAGTTCTTC.

In its sample, this clone was seen a few times. The chain joins TRBV6-6 to TRBJ1-5; perhaps TRBD1 as D (5 bases). Looked up from germline, CDR1 is MNHNY and CDR2 is SVGAGI (reference sequence). Trimming stripped 0 bases from V and 4 bases from J, with 10 bases between. CDR3 length: 15 residues. The CDR3 reads CASSYSGGVNQPQHF. CDR3 nucleotide sequence: TGTGCCAGCAGTTACTCGGGGGGTGTAAATCAGCCCCAGCATTTT.

The chain joins TRBV5-1 to TRBJ2-7, with 8 nucleotides matching TRBD1. This CDR3 contains 13 residues. Unmatched junction bases numbered 8, after V lost 5 bases and J lost 7 bases. Germline CDR1 and CDR2: SGHRS and YFSETQ. CDR3 sequence reads: CASSTQGAEEQYF. The CDR3 region has the DNA TGCGCCAGCAGTACGCAGGGGGCCGAGGAGCAGTACTTC.

This clone appeared a single time. The chain combines TRBV19 with TRBJ2-1; D may be TRBD1 (5 bases). There are 15 residues in the CDR3. V was shortened by 1 base and J by 2 bases, with 9 bases between the two germline ends. CDR1 is LNHDA, CDR2 SQIVND, per germline (reference sequence). For the CDR3, the DNA is TGTGCCAGTAGTATAGGGGGCAGAACCTACAATGAGCAGTTCTTC. Its protein product is CASSIGGRTYNEQFF.

The chain combines TRBV10-3 with TRBJ2-4; TRBD1 might be the D (7 bases). Germline lookup yields CDR1 ENHRY and CDR2 SYGVKD. The CDR3 sequence is 12 residues long. V was clipped by 3 bases and J by 8 bases, with 8 bases between them. The CDR3 DNA follows: TGTGCCATCAGTGACAGGGGGGACATTCAGTACTTC. The encoded protein is CAISDRGDIQYF.

The V call is TRBV28, the J call TRBJ1-4; D gene ambiguous. CDR1 and CDR2 (germline): MDHEN, SYDVKM. V dropped 7 bases and J dropped 7 bases, with 16 bases sitting between them. This CDR3 is 14 amino acids long. The CDR3 coding sequence is TGTGCCAGCACCTGGGCCAGTGGGTTTGAAAAACTGTTTTTT. Amino acid sequence: CASTWASGFEKLFF.

The V call is TRBV9, the J call TRBJ1-2; D is perhaps TRBD1 (5 bases). Germline V lookup: CDR1 SGDLS, CDR2 YYNGEE. This CDR3 is 15 amino acids long. Trimming pared 0 bases from V and 0 bases from J, leaving 9 bases between. DNA for the CDR3: TGTGCCAGCAGCGTAGGCGGGGGGACTAACTATGGCTACACCTTC. This translates into CASSVGGGTNYGYTF.

The rearrangement joins TRBV5-1 to TRBJ2-7; 10 positions agree with TRBD2. The CDR3 sequence is 16 residues long. Germline CDR1 is SGHRS and CDR2 is YFSETQ. With V trimmed by 3 bases and J by 4 bases, 10 bases remained unmatched. The CDR3 is CASSSSIAGGMYEQYF. DNA of the CDR3: TGCGCCAGCAGCTCGTCTATAGCGGGAGGTATGTACGAGCAGTACTTC.

This chain links TRBV10-3 with TRBJ2-7, with 9 bases fitting TRBD2. The junction had 13 bases not matched to a gene; V was cut back by 8 bases and J by 5 bases. The CDR3 is 15 residues long. Per germline, CDR1 ENHRY and CDR2 SYGVKD. The CDR3 DNA sequence: TGTGCCATCGGGAGTAGCGGGAGTCTCGTCGACGAGCAGTACTTC. Translating it yields CAIGSSGSLVDEQYF.

The chain links TRBV15 to TRBJ1-6; the match to TRBD1 covers 10 bases. The CDR3 sequence is 14 residues long. Germline assignment: CDR1 LNHNV and CDR2 YYDKDF (reference sequence). Trimming removed 5 bases from V and 17 bases from J; junction bases left unmatched: 12. CDR3 bases: TGTGCCACCAGCGCCCGGGACAGGGGCTCTCCCTTCCACTTT. This sequence encodes CATSARDRGSPFHF.

The genes are TRBV5-1 and TRBJ2-7; D is unclear. The CDR3 has 14 amino acids. The germline V gene encodes CDR1 SGHRS and CDR2 YFSETQ. The V end lost 2 bases, the J end lost 0 bases, and 9 bases lay between the germline ends. The CDR3 protein is CASSLVGSSYEQYF. CDR3 nucleotides: TGCGCCAGCAGCTTAGTCGGTAGCTCCTACGAGCAGTACTTC.